The present T cell receptor (beta chain) was sequenced within a study of blood T cell repertoires in COVID-19. Looking at the study overall: Samples taken during acute and convalescent COVID-19 were collected in the United States, Italy and Spain. Sources were T cells, B-cell-depleted T cells, or PBMCs; the material itself was cDNA or gDNA.

Methods used by the authors: Counts of nucleated cells, estimated from reference gene primer amplification, were obtained. TCRdb's copy holds only in-frame clones and misses some; the assay was immunoSEQ multiplex PCR. That table supplies the V and J calls and clone size; D and trimming were determined from the DNA. The sample records tens of thousands of clones, approximately 91% being singletons. The CDR3 is 19 residues long. With 4 bases clipped from V and 2 bases from J, the junction kept 14 bases outside the gene matches. Germline V CDR1 and CDR2: LGHDT, YNNKEL (reference sequence). Sequencing was done on a sample of peripheral blood. The chain employs TRBV3-1 (or the pseudogene TRBV3-2) and TRBJ2-3; 11 nucleotides line up with TRBD2. The source of this sequence is a man in his 70s with acute or convalescent COVID-19. The CDR3 DNA is TGTGCCAGCAGCCCCAAAGGTCTGTTAGCGGGGGGGGACACAGATACGCAGTATTTT. The encoded protein is CASSPKGLLAGGDTDTQYF.